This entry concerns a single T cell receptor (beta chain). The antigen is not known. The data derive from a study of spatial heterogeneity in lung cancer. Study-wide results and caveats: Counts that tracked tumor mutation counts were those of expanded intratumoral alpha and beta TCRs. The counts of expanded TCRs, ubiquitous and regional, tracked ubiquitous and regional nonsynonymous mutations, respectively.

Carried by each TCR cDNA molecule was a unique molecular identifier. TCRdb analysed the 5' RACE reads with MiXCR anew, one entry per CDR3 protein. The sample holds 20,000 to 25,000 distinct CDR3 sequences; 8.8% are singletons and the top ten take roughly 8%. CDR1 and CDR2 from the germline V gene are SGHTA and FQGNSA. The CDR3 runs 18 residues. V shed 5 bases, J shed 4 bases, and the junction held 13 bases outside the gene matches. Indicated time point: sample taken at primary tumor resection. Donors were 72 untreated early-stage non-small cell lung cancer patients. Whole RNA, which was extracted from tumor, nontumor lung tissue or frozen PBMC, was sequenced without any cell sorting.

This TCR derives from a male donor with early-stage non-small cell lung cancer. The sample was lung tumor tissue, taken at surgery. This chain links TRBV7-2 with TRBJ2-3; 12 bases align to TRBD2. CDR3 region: CASSDPRTSGVSADTQYF. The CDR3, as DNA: TGTGCCAGCAGCGACCCCAGGACTAGCGGGGTTAGCGCAGATACGCAGTATTTT.